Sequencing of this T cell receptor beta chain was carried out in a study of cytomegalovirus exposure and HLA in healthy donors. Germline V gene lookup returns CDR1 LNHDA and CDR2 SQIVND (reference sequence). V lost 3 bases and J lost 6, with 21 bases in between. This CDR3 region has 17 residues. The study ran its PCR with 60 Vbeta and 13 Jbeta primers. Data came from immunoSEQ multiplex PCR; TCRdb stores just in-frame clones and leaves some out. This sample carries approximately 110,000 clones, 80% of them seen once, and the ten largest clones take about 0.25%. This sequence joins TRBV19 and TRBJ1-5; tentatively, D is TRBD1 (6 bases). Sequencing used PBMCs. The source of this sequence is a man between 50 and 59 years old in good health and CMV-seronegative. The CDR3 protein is CASSISPRQGWIQPQHF. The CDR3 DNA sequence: TGTGCCAGTAGTATTAGCCCCCGGCAGGGGTGGATTCAGCCCCAGCATTTT.